The entry below describes one TCR beta chain. What it binds is unknown. The data are from a study of T cell responses to AZD1222 COVID-19 vaccine. V trimming: 7 bases; J trimming: 5 bases; junction bases outside the gene matches: 1. This CDR3 contains 12 residues. Germline CDR1 MNHEY, CDR2 SVGAGI. Assay: immunoSEQ multiplex PCR; the TCRdb copy retains only in-frame clones and omits some. Found here are some 96,000 clones, about 88% of them singletons; the top ten hold 2.8%. Study-wide results and caveats: Spike-wide vaccine-associated CD4 TCRs dominated at 160-218 and 743-854. Baseline seropositivity characterized only six or seven AZD1222 recipients.

The chain joins TRBV6-5 to TRBJ2-5; 10 nucleotides align to TRBD2. Material: peripheral blood, obtained on day 0 of AZD1222 vaccination. The clonotype originates from an adult in good health. The CDR3 loop reads CASTGLAETQYF. CDR3 sequence (DNA): TGTGCCAGCACGGGACTAGCGGAGACCCAGTACTTC.